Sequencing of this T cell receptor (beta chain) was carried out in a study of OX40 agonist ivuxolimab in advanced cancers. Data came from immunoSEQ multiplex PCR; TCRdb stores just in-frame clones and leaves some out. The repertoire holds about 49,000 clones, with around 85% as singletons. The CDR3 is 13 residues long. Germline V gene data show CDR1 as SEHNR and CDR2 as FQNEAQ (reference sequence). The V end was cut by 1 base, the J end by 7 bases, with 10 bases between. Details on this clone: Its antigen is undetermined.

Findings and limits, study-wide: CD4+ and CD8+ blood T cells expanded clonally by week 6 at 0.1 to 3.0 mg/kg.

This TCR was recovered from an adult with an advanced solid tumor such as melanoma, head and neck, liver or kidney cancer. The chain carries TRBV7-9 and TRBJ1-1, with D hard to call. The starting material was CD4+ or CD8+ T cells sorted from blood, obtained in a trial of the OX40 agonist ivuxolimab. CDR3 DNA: TGTGCCAGCAGCTTAGGGGTTGTGGATGAAGCTTTCTTT. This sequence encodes CASSLGVVDEAFF.